This T cell receptor (beta chain) was sequenced for a study of early T cells in non-severe SARS-CoV-2 infection. Using its own MiXCR run on the 5' RACE reads, TCRdb lists one record per CDR3 protein. The sample yields roughly 50,000 distinct CDR3 sequences, approximately 7.6% seen once. This clonotype was recorded only once. The CDR3 is 16 residues long. The V end lost 4 bases, the J end lost 0 bases, and 13 bases lay between the germline ends. The sample was whole blood. This clonotype was sampled from an adult who was a healthcare worker with PCR-confirmed SARS-CoV-2 infection or an uninfected control (not recorded which). The V call is TRBV12-3 or TRBV12-4, the J call TRBJ1-3; no clear D. The CDR3 DNA reads TGTGCCAGCAGTTACAGTTTAGGAAGCTCTGGAAACACCATATATTTT. Its protein product is CASSYSLGSSGNTIYF.